This T cell receptor (beta chain) is from a study of T cell repertoires in cytomegalovirus infection. The wider study: Indications came from public TCR beta signatures; they pointed to CMV infection and to a matching HLA type.

The CDR3 totals 16 residues. Germline assignment: CDR1 MGHRA and CDR2 YSYEKL. The V end was cut by 0 bases, the J end by 0 bases, with 12 bases between. As to this clonotype: Antigen: not known.

TCRdb reprocessed the reads via MiXCR and lists one record per CDR3 protein. The sample shows over 200,000 distinct CDR3 sequences, 12% to 15% of them seen only once. Study findings and constraints: CMV-specific HLA-C-restricted TCR beta clonotypes dominated the ex vivo response.

The chain carries TRBV4-1 and TRBJ2-7; tentative D call: TRBD2 (6 bases). This TCR was sampled from a human donor in good health (CMV status not recorded). Some clones in this sample may be carry-over from other donors' samples. Material: PBMCs. The CDR3 bases are TGCGCCAGCAGCCAAGATAGGGGACTCAGCTCCTACGAGCAGTACTTC. This codes for CASSQDRGLSSYEQYF.